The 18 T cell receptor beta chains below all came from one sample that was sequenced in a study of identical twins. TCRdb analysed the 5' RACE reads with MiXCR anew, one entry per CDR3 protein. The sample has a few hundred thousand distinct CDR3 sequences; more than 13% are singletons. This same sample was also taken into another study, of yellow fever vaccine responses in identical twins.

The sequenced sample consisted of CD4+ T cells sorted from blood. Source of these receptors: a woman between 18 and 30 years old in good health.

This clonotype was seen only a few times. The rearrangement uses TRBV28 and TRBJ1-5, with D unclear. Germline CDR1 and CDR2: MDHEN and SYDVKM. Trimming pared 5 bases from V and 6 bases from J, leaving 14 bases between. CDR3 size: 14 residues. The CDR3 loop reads CASSVEGAGQPQHF. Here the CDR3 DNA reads TGTGCCAGCAGTGTGGAGGGAGCGGGTCAGCCCCAGCATTTT.

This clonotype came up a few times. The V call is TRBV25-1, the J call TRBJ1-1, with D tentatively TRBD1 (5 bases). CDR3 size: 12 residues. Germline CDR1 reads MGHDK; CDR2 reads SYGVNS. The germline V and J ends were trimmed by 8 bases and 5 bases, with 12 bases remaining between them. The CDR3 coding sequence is TGTGCCAGCTCTTGGGGGGGAACTGAAGCTTTCTTT. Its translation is CASSWGGTEAFF.

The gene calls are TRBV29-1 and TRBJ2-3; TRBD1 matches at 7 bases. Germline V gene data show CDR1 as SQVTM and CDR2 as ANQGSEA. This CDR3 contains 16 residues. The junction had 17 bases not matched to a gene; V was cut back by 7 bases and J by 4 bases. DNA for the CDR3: TGCAGCGCCACTGACAGGGTCTCCGGAGGCGCAGATACGCAGTATTTT. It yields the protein CSATDRVSGGADTQYF.

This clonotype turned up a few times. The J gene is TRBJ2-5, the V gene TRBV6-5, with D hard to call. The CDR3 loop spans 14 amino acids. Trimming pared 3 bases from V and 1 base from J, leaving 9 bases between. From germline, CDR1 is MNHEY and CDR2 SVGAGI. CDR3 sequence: CASSYNPVQETQYF. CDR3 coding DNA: TGTGCCAGCAGTTATAACCCGGTCCAAGAGACCCAGTACTTC.

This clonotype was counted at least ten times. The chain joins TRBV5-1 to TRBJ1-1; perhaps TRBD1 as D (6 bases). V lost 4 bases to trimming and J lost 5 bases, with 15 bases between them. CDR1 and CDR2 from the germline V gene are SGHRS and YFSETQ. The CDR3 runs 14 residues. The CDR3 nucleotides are TGCGCCAGCAGCGAAGGGACACGGCTTACTGAAGCTTTCTTT. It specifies CASSEGTRLTEAFF.

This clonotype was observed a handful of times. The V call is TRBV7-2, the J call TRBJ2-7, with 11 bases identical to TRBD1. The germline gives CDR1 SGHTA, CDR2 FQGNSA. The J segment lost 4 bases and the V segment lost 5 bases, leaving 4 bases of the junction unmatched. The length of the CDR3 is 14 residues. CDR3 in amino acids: CASSGQGAMYEQYF. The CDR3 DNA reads TGTGCCAGCAGCGGACAGGGGGCGATGTACGAGCAGTACTTC.

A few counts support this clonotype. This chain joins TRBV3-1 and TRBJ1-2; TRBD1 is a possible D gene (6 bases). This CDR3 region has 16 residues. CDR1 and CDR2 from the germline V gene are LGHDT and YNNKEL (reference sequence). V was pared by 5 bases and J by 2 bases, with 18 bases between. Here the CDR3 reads CASSDTGFRGNYGYTF. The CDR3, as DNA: TGTGCCAGCAGCGACACAGGGTTCAGGGGCAACTATGGCTACACCTTC.

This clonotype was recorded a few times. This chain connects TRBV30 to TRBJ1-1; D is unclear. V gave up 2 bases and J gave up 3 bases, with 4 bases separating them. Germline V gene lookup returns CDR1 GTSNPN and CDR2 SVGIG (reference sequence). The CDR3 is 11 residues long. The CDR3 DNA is TGTGCCTGGAGTCGGGACACTGAAGCTTTCTTT. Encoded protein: CAWSRDTEAFF.

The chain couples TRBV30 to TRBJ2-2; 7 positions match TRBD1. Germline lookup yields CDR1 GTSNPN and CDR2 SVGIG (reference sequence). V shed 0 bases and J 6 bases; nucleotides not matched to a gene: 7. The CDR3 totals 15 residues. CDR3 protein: CAWSVPGGSAGELFF. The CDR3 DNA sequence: TGTGCCTGGAGTGTACCAGGGGGTTCCGCCGGGGAGCTGTTTTTT.

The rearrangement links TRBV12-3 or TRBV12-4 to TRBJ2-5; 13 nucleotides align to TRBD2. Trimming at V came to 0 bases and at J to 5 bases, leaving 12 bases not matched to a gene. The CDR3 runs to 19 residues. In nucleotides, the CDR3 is TGTGCCAGCAGTTTAGCGGGGCCGGGACTAGCGGGATTGGGGGAGACCCAGTACTTC. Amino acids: CASSLAGPGLAGLGETQYF.

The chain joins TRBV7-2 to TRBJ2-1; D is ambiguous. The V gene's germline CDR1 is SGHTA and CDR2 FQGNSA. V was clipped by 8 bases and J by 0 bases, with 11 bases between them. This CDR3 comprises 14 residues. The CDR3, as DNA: TGTGCCAGCCAAATCCACAGCTCCTACAATGAGCAGTTCTTC. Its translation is CASQIHSSYNEQFF. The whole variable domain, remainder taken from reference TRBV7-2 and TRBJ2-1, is GAGVSQSPSNKVTEKGKDVELRCDPISGHTALYWYRQSLGQGLEFLIYFQGNSAPDKSGLPSDRFSAERTGGSVSTLTIQRTQQEDSAVYLCASQIHSSYNEQFFGPGTRLTVL.

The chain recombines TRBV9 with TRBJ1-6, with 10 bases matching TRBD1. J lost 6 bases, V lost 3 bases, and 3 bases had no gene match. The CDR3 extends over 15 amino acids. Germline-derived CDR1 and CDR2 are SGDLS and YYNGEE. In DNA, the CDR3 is TGTGCCAGCAGCGCCGGACAGGGGGTTAATTCACCCCTCCACTTT. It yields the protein CASSAGQGVNSPLHF.

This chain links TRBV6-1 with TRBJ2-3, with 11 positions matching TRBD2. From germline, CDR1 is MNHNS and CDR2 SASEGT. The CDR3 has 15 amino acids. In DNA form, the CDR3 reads TGTCCCGCAGTACCTAGCGGGAGGACCACAGATACGCAGTATTTT. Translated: CPAVPSGRTTDTQYF.

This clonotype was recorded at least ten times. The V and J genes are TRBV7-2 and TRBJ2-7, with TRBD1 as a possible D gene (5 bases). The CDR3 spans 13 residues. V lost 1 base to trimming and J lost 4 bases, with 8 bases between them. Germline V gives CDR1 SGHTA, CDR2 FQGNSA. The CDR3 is CASSLVRGYEQYF. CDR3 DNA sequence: TGTGCCAGCAGCTTAGTTAGGGGTTACGAGCAGTACTTC.

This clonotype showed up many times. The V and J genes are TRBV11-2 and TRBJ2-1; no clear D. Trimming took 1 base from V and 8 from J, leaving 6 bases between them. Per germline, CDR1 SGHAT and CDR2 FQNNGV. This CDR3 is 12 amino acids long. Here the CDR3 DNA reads TGTGCCAGCAGCTTAGGAGTGTATGAGCAGTTCTTC. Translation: CASSLGVYEQFF.

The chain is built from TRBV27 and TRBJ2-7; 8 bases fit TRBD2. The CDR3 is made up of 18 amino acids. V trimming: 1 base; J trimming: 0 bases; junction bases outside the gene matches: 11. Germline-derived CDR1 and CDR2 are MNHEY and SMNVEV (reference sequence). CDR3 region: CASSLLETSGLGSYEQYF. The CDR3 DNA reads TGTGCCAGCAGTTTATTGGAAACTAGCGGACTAGGCTCCTACGAGCAGTACTTC.

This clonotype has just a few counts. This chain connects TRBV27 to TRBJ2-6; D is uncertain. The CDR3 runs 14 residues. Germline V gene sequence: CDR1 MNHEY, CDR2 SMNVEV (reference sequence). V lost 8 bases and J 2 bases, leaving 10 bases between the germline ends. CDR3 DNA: TGTGCCAGCGGCTCTATTACTGGGGCCAACGTCCTGACTTTC. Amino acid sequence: CASGSITGANVLTF.

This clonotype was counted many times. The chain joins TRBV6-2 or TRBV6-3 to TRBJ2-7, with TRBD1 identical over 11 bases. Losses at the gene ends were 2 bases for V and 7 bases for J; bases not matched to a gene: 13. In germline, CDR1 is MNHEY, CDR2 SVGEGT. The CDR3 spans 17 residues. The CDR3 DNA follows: TGTGCCAGCAGTTACGAATCGTACCGGGACAGGGGGAATGAGCAGTACTTC. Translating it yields CASSYESYRDRGNEQYF.